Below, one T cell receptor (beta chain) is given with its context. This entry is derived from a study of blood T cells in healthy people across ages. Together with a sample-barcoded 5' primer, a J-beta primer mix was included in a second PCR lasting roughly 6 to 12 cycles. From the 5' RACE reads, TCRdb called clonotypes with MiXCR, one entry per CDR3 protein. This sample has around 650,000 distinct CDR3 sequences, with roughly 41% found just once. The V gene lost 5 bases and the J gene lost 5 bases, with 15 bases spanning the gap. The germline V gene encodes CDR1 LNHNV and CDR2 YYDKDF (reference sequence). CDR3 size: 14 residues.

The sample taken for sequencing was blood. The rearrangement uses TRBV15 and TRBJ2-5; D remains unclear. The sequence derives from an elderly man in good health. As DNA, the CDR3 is TGTGCCACCAGCGACGTCACGGGCCGGGAGACCCAGTACTTC. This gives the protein CATSDVTGRETQYF.